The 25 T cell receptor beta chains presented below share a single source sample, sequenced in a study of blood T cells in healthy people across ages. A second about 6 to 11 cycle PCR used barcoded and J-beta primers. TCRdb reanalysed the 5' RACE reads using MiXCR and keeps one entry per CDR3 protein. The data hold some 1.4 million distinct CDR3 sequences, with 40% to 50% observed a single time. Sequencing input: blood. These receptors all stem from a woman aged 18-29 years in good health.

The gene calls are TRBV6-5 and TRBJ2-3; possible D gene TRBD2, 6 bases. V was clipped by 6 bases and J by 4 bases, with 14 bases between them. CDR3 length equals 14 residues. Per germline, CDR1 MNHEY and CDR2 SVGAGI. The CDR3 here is CASRIHSGADTQYF. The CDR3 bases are TGTGCCAGCAGGATCCATAGCGGAGCAGATACGCAGTATTTT.

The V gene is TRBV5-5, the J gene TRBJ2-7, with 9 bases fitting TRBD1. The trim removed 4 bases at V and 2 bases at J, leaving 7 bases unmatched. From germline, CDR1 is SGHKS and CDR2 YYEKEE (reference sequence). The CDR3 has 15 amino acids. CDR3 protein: CASSRVGQGTYEQYF. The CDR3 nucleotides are TGTGCCAGCAGCCGAGTGGGACAGGGCACCTACGAGCAGTACTTC.

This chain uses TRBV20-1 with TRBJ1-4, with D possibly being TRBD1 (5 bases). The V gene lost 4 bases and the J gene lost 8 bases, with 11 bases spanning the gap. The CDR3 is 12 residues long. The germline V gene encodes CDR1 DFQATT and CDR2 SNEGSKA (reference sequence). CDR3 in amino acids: CSATGTYEKLFF. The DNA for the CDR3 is TGCAGTGCTACGGGGACCTACGAAAAACTGTTTTTT.

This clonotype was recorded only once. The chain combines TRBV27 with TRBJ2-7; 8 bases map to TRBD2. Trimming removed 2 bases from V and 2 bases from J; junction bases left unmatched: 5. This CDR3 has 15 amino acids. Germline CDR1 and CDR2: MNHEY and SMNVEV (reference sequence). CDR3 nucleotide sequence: TGTGCCAGCAGTTTAAATAGCGGGGCCACCTACGAGCAGTACTTC. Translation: CASSLNSGATYEQYF.

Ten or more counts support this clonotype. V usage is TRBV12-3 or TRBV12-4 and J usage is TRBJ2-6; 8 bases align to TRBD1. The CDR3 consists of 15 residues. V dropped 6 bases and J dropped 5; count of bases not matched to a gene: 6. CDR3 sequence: CASSQGQDWANVLTF. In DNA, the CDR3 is TGTGCCAGCAGCCAGGGACAGGACTGGGCCAACGTCCTGACTTTC.

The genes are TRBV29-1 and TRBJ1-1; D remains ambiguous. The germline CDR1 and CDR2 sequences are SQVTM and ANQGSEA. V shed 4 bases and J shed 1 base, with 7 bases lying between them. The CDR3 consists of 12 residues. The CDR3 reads CSVVQGNTEAFF. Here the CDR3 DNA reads TGCAGCGTTGTTCAAGGGAACACTGAAGCTTTCTTT.

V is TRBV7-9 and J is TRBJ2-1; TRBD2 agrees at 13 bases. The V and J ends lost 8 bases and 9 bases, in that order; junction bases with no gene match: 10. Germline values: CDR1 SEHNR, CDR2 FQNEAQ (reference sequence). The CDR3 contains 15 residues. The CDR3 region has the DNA TGTGCCAGCGCCCCCCCGGGACTAGCGGGATTTGAGCAGTTCTTC. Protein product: CASAPPGLAGFEQFF.

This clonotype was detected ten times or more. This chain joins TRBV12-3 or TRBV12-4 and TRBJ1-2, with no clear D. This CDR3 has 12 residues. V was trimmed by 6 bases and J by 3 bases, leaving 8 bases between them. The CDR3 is CASSQSDYGYTF. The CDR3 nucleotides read TGTGCCAGCAGCCAAAGTGACTATGGCTACACCTTC.

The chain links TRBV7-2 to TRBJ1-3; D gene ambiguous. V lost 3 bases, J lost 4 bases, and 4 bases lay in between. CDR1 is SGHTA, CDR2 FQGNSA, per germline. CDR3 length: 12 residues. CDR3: CASSLTGNTIYF. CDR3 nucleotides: TGTGCCAGCAGCTTGACCGGAAACACCATATATTTT.

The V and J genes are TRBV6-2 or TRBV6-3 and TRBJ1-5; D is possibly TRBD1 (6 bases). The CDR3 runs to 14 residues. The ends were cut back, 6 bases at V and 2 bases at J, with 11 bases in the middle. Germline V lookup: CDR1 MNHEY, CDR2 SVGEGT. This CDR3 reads CASRYRVGNQPQHF. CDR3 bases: TGTGCCAGCAGGTACAGGGTGGGCAATCAGCCCCAGCATTTT.

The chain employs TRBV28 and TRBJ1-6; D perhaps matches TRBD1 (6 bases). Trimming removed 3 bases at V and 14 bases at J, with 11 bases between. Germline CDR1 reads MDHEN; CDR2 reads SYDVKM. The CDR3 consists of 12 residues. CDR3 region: CASSLAGGTLHF. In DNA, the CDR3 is TGTGCCAGCAGTTTGGCTGGGGGCACCCTCCACTTT.

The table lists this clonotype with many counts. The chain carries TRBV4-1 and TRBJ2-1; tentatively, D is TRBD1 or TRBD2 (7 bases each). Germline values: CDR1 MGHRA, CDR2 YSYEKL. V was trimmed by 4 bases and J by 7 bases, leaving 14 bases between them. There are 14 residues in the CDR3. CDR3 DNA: TGCGCCAGCAGCCCTGGCAGGGGGGGGAATGAGCAGTTCTTC. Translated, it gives CASSPGRGGNEQFF.

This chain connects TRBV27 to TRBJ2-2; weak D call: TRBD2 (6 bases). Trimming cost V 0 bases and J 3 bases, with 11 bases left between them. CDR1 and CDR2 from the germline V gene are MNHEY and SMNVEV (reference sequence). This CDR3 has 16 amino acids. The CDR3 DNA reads TGTGCCAGCAGTTTATCGGCGGGGATGTACACCGGGGAGCTGTTTTTT. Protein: CASSLSAGMYTGELFF.

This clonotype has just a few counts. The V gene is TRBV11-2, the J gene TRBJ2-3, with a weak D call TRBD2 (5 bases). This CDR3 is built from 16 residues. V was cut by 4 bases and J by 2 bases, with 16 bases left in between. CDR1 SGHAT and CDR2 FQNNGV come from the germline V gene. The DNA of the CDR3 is TGTGCCAGCAGCTCGTTTCGTAGCGACAACACAGATACGCAGTATTTT. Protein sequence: CASSSFRSDNTDTQYF.

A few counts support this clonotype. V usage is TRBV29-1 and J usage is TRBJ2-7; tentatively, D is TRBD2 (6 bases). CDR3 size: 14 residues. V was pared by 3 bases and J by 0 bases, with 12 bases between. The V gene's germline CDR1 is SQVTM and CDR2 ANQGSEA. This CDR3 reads CSVESGVGSYEQYF. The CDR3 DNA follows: TGCAGCGTTGAGTCGGGGGTAGGCTCCTACGAGCAGTACTTC.

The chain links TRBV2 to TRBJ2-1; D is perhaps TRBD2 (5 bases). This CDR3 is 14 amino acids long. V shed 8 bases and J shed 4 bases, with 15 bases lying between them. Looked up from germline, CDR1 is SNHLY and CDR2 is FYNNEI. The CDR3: CASPREGNYNEQFF. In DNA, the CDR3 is TGTGCCAGCCCGAGGGAAGGGAATTACAATGAGCAGTTCTTC.

Here the CDR3 reads CASSLVPGRQSSYNSPLHF. In DNA form, the CDR3 reads TGTGCCAGCAGCTTGGTACCGGGACGCCAGAGCTCCTATAATTCACCCCTCCACTTT. The V call is TRBV5-5, the J call TRBJ1-6; D is possibly TRBD1 (5 bases). CDR1 and CDR2 from the germline V gene are SGHKS and YYEKEE (reference sequence). This CDR3 contains 19 residues. V lost 0 bases and J lost 0, with 16 bases in between.

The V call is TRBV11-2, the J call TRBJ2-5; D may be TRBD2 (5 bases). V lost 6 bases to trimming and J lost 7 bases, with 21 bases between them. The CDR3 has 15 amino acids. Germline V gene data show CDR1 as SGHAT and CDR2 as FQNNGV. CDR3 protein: CASSSTSGWEGTQYF. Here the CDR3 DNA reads TGTGCCAGCAGTTCTACCTCGGGGTGGGAAGGGACCCAGTACTTC.

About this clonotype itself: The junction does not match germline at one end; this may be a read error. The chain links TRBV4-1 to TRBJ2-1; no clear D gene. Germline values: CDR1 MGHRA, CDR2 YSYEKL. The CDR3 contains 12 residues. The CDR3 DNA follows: TGCGCCAACAGCCAAGCGCACAATGAGCAGTTCTTC. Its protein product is CANSQAHNEQFF.

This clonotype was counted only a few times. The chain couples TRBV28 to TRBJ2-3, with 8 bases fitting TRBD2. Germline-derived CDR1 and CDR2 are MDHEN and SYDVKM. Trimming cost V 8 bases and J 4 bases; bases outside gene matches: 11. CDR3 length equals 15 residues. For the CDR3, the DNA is TGTGCCAGCCAGAGGCCGGGAGGGGTCGCAGATACGCAGTATTTT. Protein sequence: CASQRPGGVADTQYF. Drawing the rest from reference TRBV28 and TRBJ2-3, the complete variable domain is DVKVTQSSRYLVKRTGEKVFLECVQDMDHENMFWYRQDPGLGLRLIYFSYDVKMKEKGDIPEGYSVSREKKERFSLILESASTNQTSMYLCASQRPGGVADTQYFGPGTRLTVL.

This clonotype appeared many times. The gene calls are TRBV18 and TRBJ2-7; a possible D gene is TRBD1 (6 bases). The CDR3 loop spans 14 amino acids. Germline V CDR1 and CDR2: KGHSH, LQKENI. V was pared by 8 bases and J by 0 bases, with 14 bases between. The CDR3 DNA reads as TGTGCCAGCAGCCCCGGGACATCCTCCTACGAGCAGTACTTC. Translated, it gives CASSPGTSSYEQYF.

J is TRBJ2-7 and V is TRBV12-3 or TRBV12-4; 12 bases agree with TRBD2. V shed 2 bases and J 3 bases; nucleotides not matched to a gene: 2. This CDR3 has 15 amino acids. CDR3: CASSLTSGGNYEQYF. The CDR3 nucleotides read TGTGCCAGCAGTTTAACTAGCGGGGGGAACTACGAGCAGTACTTC.

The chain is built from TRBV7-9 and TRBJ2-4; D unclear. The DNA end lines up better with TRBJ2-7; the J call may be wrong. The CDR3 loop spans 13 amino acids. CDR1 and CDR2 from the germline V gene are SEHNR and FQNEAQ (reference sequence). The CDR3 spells CASSFMPVREQYF. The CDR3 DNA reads TGTGCCAGCAGCTTTATGCCAGTGCGCGAGCAGTACTTC.

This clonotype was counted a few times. The chain's CDR3 is CSDRGGGRTDTQYF. In DNA, the CDR3 is TGCAGCGACCGAGGGGGGGGGCGCACAGATACGCAGTATTTT. This chain links TRBV29-1 with TRBJ2-3; maybe TRBD2 (7 bases). Trimming removed 7 bases at V and 1 base at J, with 15 bases between. Germline V CDR1 and CDR2: SQVTM, ANQGSEA. The CDR3 consists of 14 residues.

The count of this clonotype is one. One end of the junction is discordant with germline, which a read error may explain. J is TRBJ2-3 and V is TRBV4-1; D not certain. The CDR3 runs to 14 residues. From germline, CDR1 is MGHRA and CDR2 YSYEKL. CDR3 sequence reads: CAGSQEGRADTQYF. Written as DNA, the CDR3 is TGCGCCGGCAGCCAAGAAGGACGAGCAGATACGCAGTATTTT.